This TCR beta chain is from a study of tumor-infiltrating lymphocytes in oesophageal squamous cell carcinoma. The CDR3 sequence is 14 residues long. Germline CDR1 reads MDHEN; CDR2 reads SYDVKM. TCRdb reanalysed the PCR reads using MiXCR and keeps one entry per CDR3 protein. The sample records 15,000 to 20,000 distinct CDR3 sequences, around 40% being singletons. The sequencing input was blood. V and J are TRBV28 and TRBJ2-5, with 11 bases that match TRBD1. The J call may not be correct, given that the DNA end is closer to TRBJ2-7. The receptor's source is a female donor with esophageal squamous cell carcinoma. DNA for the CDR3: TGTGCCAGCAGTTCCGGGACAGGGGGCTACGAGCAGTACTTC. Translation: CASSSGTGGYEQYF.